Below are 6 T cell receptor beta chains sequenced from a single sample in a study of T cells in localized non-small cell lung cancer (dated by TCRdb to the early 2020s). The library relied on the immunoSEQ multiplex PCR assay. TCRdb obtained this table from immuneACCESS and retained in-frame rearrangements with V and J assigned. These tables miss some clones; where compared with another copy, unresolved V genes account for less than half of the shortfall, and the remainder is unexplained. In all, the sample holds 3,000 or so clones, and around a quarter of those were seen once. The ten largest clones take up 15% to 20% of the sample. Sequenced here: lung tumor tissue, sampled before any cancer treatment. These receptors were obtained from a male donor aged 60 or older with stage I lung adenocarcinoma.

In this sample, this clone turned up a few times. The V gene is TRBV19, the J gene TRBJ1-5, with no clear D. Trimming pared 3 bases from V and 5 bases from J, leaving 14 bases between. CDR3 length: 15 amino acids. Germline V gene sequence: CDR1 LNHDA, CDR2 SQIVND (reference sequence). CDR3 nucleotide sequence: TGTGCCAGTAGTATCCCCGGACGCCACGATCAGCCCCAGCATTTT. Translation: CASSIPGRHDQPQHF.

The chain employs TRBV19 and TRBJ2-1; 13 bases are a match to TRBD2. V lost 6 bases, J lost 4 bases, and 3 bases stayed unmatched. The CDR3 runs to 15 residues. Germline V lookup: CDR1 LNHDA, CDR2 SQIVND (reference sequence). CDR3 DNA: TGTGCCAGTAGGATGACTAGCGGGGGGTACAATGAGCAGTTCTTC. The encoded protein is CASRMTSGGYNEQFF.

In this sample, this clone turned up a few times. The chain uses TRBV9 and TRBJ2-4, with 11 bases identical to TRBD1. The J segment lost 4 bases and the V segment lost 8 bases, leaving 8 bases of the junction unmatched. The CDR3 extends over 15 amino acids. CDR1 is SGDLS and CDR2 is YYNGEE in the germline V gene. In DNA form, the CDR3 reads TGTGCCAGTGCTTGGGACAGGGGGGCGAAAAACATTCAGTACTTC. This gives the protein CASAWDRGAKNIQYF. Supplemented by reference TRBV9 and TRBJ2-4, the full variable domain reads DSGVTQTPKHLITATGQRVTLRCSPRSGDLSVYWYQQSLDQGLQFLIQYYNGEERAKGNILERFSAQQFPDLHSELNLSSLELGDSALYFCASAWDRGAKNIQYFGAGTRLSVL.

This clone was seen only a few times. This chain links TRBV9 with TRBJ1-6, with D uncertain. Trimming took 1 base from V and 9 from J, leaving 17 bases between them. Per the germline V gene, CDR1 is SGDLS and CDR2 is YYNGEE. The CDR3 contains 16 residues. The chain's CDR3 is CASSVSGGGGISPLHF. The DNA of the CDR3 is TGTGCCAGCAGCGTAAGTGGTGGTGGTGGCATTTCACCCCTCCACTTT.

V and J are TRBV18 and TRBJ2-3; 8 bases are shared with TRBD2. J lost 5 bases, V lost 5 bases, and 9 bases had no gene match. The CDR3 totals 15 residues. In germline, CDR1 is KGHSH, CDR2 LQKENI. The CDR3 coding sequence is TGTGCCAGCTCATCCAGGGGACTAGACGGAGATACGCAGTATTTT. It codes for CASSSRGLDGDTQYF.

The CDR3 reads CASSQSGRDTGELFF. The CDR3 region has the DNA TGTGCCAGCTCACAAAGCGGGAGGGACACCGGGGAGCTGTTTTTT. The chain combines TRBV18 with TRBJ2-2, with 10 bases aligning to TRBD2. Germline lookup yields CDR1 KGHSH and CDR2 LQKENI. The V gene end was trimmed by 4 bases and the J gene end by 3 bases; junction bases not matched to a gene: 2. The CDR3 is made up of 15 amino acids. The full variable domain, in which reference TRBV18 and TRBJ2-2 provide the parts outside the CDR3, is NAGVMQNPRHLVRRRGQEARLRCSPMKGHSHVYWYRQLPEEGLKFMVYLQKENIIDESGMPKERFSAEFPKEGPSILRIQQVVRGDSAAYFCASSQSGRDTGELFFGEGSRLTVL.